Presented here are 10 T cell receptor beta chains from one specimen sequenced in a study of technical replicates of blood from a handful of donors. This table comes from immunoSEQ multiplex PCR, and its TCRdb copy is limited to in-frame clones, with some not included. In the table there are roughly 14,000 clones, 80% to 90% of which are singletons. Sample: PBMCs. The receptors derive from a human donor in good health.

The gene calls are TRBV28 and TRBJ2-1; TRBD1 aligns across 7 bases. Germline assignment: CDR1 MDHEN and CDR2 SYDVKM. The CDR3 has 15 amino acids. The ends lost 4 bases at V and 4 bases at J; junction bases unmatched: 7. CDR3: CASSSQGERYNEQFF. In DNA form, the CDR3 reads TGTGCCAGCAGTTCCCAGGGGGAGAGGTACAATGAGCAGTTCTTC.

The chain carries TRBV5-1 and TRBJ1-4; D perhaps matches TRBD1 (6 bases). Germline V lookup: CDR1 SGHRS, CDR2 YFSETQ. V lost 3 bases and J 8 bases, leaving 14 bases between the germline ends. CDR3 length: 14 amino acids. CDR3 sequence reads: CASSSSDSPEKLFF. The CDR3 DNA reads TGCGCCAGCAGCTCGTCGGACAGTCCCGAAAAACTGTTTTTT.

This chain uses TRBV18 with TRBJ2-2; 7 bases map to TRBD1. The V and J ends lost 2 bases and 0 bases, in that order; junction bases with no gene match: 3. The CDR3 sequence is 16 residues long. Germline loops: CDR1 KGHSH, CDR2 LQKENI. The CDR3 is CASSPNRGPNTGELFF. The DNA for the CDR3 is TGTGCCAGCTCACCAAACAGGGGTCCGAACACCGGGGAGCTGTTTTTT.

V and J are TRBV7-9 and TRBJ2-7, with 9 bases matching TRBD1. The V and J ends lost 5 bases and 2 bases, in that order; junction bases with no gene match: 7. Germline CDR1 is SEHNR and CDR2 is FQNEAQ (reference sequence). This CDR3 contains 15 residues. In DNA form, the CDR3 reads TGTGCCAGCAGCCCGGGACAGGGTTGGACCTACGAGCAGTACTTC. This gives the protein CASSPGQGWTYEQYF.

The rearrangement joins TRBV4-2 to TRBJ1-5; tentative D call: TRBD1 (6 bases). The V end lost 0 bases, the J end lost 7 bases, and 13 bases lay between the germline ends. Germline values: CDR1 LGHNA, CDR2 YNFKEQ. CDR3 length: 15 amino acids. The CDR3 nucleotides read TGTGCCAGCAGCCAAGAAAGGGGGAGAGGGCAGCCCCAGCATTTT. Amino acids: CASSQERGRGQPQHF.

The J gene is TRBJ1-3, the V gene TRBV7-8, with D unclear. CDR3 size: 15 residues. Germline CDR1 is SGHVS and CDR2 is FQNEAQ. Trimming cost V 1 base and J 2 bases, with 9 bases left between them. The CDR3 is CASSLDPGAGNTIYF. Here the CDR3 DNA reads TGTGCCAGCAGCTTAGACCCAGGCGCTGGAAACACCATATATTTT.

In this sample, this clone turned up once. The CDR3 protein is CASSLGGGTQYF. The CDR3 bases are TGTGCCAGCAGTTTAGGGGGCGGTACGCAGTATTTT. This chain uses TRBV6-6 with TRBJ2-3; 7 bases line up with TRBD1. V gave up 4 bases and J gave up 8 bases; unmatched junction bases: 3. The CDR3 covers 12 residues. Germline V CDR1 and CDR2: MNHNY, SVGAGI (reference sequence).

This rearrangement joins TRBV4-2 to TRBJ2-7; TRBD2 agrees at 8 bases. This CDR3 is built from 16 residues. Germline values: CDR1 LGHNA, CDR2 YNFKEQ. The V and J ends lost 1 base and 0 bases, in that order; junction bases with no gene match: 5. The CDR3 DNA reads TGTGCCAGCAGCCAAGGTTCGGGGGGGAGCTCCTACGAGCAGTACTTC. Translating gives CASSQGSGGSSYEQYF.

This rearrangement joins TRBV10-1 to TRBJ2-2; maybe TRBD1 (6 bases). Trimming shortened V by 4 bases and J by 5 bases, and 17 bases separated the two germline ends. Per germline, CDR1 WNHNN and CDR2 SYGVQD (reference sequence). CDR3 length: 16 residues. The chain's CDR3 is CASSAPGASVTGELFF. The CDR3 DNA follows: TGCGCCAGCAGTGCTCCAGGGGCGTCGGTGACCGGGGAGCTGTTTTTT.

V is TRBV13 and J is TRBJ1-5; TRBD1 matches at 11 bases. The CDR3 is 16 residues long. Germline V gene data show CDR1 as PRHDT and CDR2 as FYEKMQ (reference sequence). V was clipped by 0 bases and J by 5 bases; unmatched bases: 3. The CDR3 spells CASSLGDRGQYQPQHF. CDR3 bases: TGTGCCAGCAGCTTAGGGGACAGGGGGCAATATCAGCCCCAGCATTTT.